This T cell receptor beta chain was identified in a study of T-cell memory formation after mild COVID-19. On the study more broadly: Clusters were largely donor specific. Study-wide points: Contracting CD8+ clones were enriched in EMRA, CD4+ mainly in CM and EM. Later expanders leaned CD4+, whereas day 15 to 85 contracting clones were balanced CD4/CD8.

It was 5'RACE with constant-segment primers that produced the TCR alpha and TCR beta cDNA libraries, which carried sample barcodes and UMIs. TCRdb analysed the 5' RACE reads with MiXCR anew, one entry per CDR3 protein. The sample comprises about 130,000 distinct CDR3 sequences, about 25% of which are singletons, and approximately 25% rests with the top ten. Points on this clonotype: Its antigen is as yet unknown.

In germline, CDR1 is SQVTM, CDR2 ANQGSEA. The CDR3 length is 11 residues. The germline V and J ends were trimmed by 8 bases and 4 bases, with 9 bases remaining between them. This receptor was taken from an adult woman who had mild COVID-19 (a few samples of this study predate the infection). Cell type and time point are not known. The sequenced sample was PBMCs or a T cell subset sorted from them (not recorded which). The chain uses TRBV29-1 and TRBJ1-3; D is unclear. The CDR3 is CSIRRGNTIYF. The CDR3 region has the DNA TGCAGCATCCGACGGGGAAACACCATATATTTT.